The 11 T cell receptor beta chains in this list originate from one sample, sequenced in a study of T-cell memory formation after mild COVID-19 (TCRdb year 2021). The library was generated by 5' RACE. The listed sequencing device is Illumina NovaSeq 6000. The public reads were run again by TCRdb, first through fastp at Q25 and then through MiXCR, and only productive beta chains were kept. When rows share a CDR3 protein, they turn into one entry using the most common DNA and genes. For this sample there are roughly 200,000 distinct CDR3 sequences; roughly 18% appear just once. The ten largest clones add up to 2.4% of the sample. Sequencing was done on a sample of PBMCs or a T cell subset sorted from them (not recorded which). All receptors come from an adult woman who had mild COVID-19 (a few samples of this study predate the infection). The sample titles of this study are shuffled in the database, so cell type and time point are left out; the donor was told from shared clones.

This clonotype was seen only a few times. This rearrangement joins TRBV6-5 to TRBJ2-1, with 7 nucleotides matching TRBD2. J was trimmed by 8 bases and V by 6 bases; bases with no gene match: 4. Germline V CDR1 and CDR2: MNHEY, SVGAGI. CDR3 length: 12 amino acids. The chain's CDR3 is CASSRTRYEQFF. CDR3 bases: TGTGCCAGCAGCCGGACTAGATATGAGCAGTTCTTC.

The chain is built from TRBV9 and TRBJ2-3, with TRBD2 identical over 13 bases. The CDR3 is 17 residues long. V was clipped by 4 bases and J by 4 bases; unmatched bases: 9. Germline values: CDR1 SGDLS, CDR2 YYNGEE. CDR3 in amino acids: CASSSQGGLAGADTQYF. In nucleotides, the CDR3 is TGTGCCAGCAGCTCCCAGGGCGGACTAGCGGGAGCAGATACGCAGTATTTT.

CDR3 sequence (DNA): TGTGCCAGCAGGGCTCTCGATCAGCCCCAGCATTTT. It codes for CASRALDQPQHF. The chain recombines TRBV12-3 or TRBV12-4 with TRBJ1-5; D is ambiguous. V lost 6 bases and J 5 bases, leaving 8 bases between the germline ends. CDR3 length: 12 amino acids.

As for this clonotype: A much larger clone differs from this one at a single base, so this may be a read error. The V and J genes are TRBV6-2 or TRBV6-3 and TRBJ2-3; 7 bases agree with TRBD2. Germline CDR1 is MNHEY and CDR2 is SVGEGT. This CDR3 comprises 17 residues. The CDR3 DNA is TGTGCCAGCAGTTATCGGGCTAGCGGAGCTCTCACAGATACGAAGTATTTT. It is translated as CASSYRASGALTDTKYF.

This clonotype has ten or more counts. V is TRBV11-1 and J is TRBJ2-7; TRBD1 agrees at 8 bases. With V trimmed by 5 bases and J by 2 bases, 8 bases remained unmatched. Per germline, CDR1 SGHAT and CDR2 FQDESV (reference sequence). The CDR3 covers 15 residues. CDR3 loop: CASSRGAQGAYEQYF. The CDR3 bases are TGTGCCAGCAGCCGCGGGGCACAGGGGGCCTACGAGCAGTACTTC. The full variable domain, rest sourced from reference TRBV11-1 and TRBJ2-7, is EAEVAQSPRYKITEKSQAVAFWCDPISGHATLYWYRQILGQGPELLVQFQDESVVDDSQLPKDRFSAERLKGVDSTLKIQPAELGDSAMYLCASSRGAQGAYEQYFGPGTRLTVT.

The table lists this clonotype with a few counts. V gene TRBV20-1 combines with J gene TRBJ1-1; no definite D call. The V end was cut by 0 bases, the J end by 2 bases, with 13 bases between. In germline, CDR1 is DFQATT, CDR2 SNEGSKA (reference sequence). This CDR3 has 15 amino acids. The CDR3 DNA reads TGCAGTGCTAGAGATCCGCGGGCGGGAAACACTGAAGCTTTCTTT. This sequence encodes CSARDPRAGNTEAFF.

V is TRBV5-1 and J is TRBJ1-4, with no clear D. Germline V lookup: CDR1 SGHRS, CDR2 YFSETQ. This CDR3 spans 14 amino acids. Trimming took off 4 bases at V and 8 bases at J, with 15 bases between the two ends. CDR3 in amino acids: CASSRDNPREKLFF. CDR3 nucleotide sequence: TGCGCCAGCAGCCGGGATAACCCTCGGGAAAAACTGTTTTTT. The whole variable domain, filled in from reference TRBV5-1 and TRBJ1-4, reads KAGVTQTPRYLIKTRGQQVTLSCSPISGHRSVSWYQQTPGQGLQFLFEYFSETQRNKGNFPGRFSGRQFSNSRSEMNVSTLELGDSALYLCASSRDNPREKLFFGSGTQLSVL.

The sample holds a few counts of this clonotype. The V and J genes are TRBV7-2 and TRBJ1-3; the D gene is possibly TRBD1 (5 bases). The V gene's germline CDR1 is SGHTA and CDR2 FQGNSA. The CDR3 runs to 17 residues. V lost 3 bases and J lost 11, with 26 bases in between. Here the CDR3 DNA reads TGTGCCAGCAGCTTTGCGATATCAGGGCCTAGAATTGGACCCATATATTTT. As protein: CASSFAISGPRIGPIYF.

Only a few counts were recorded for this clonotype. This chain links TRBV4-1 with TRBJ1-2; D call uncertain. Germline lookup yields CDR1 MGHRA and CDR2 YSYEKL. The V and J ends lost 0 bases and 5 bases respectively, with 13 bases between them. This CDR3 has 15 amino acids. The CDR3 DNA reads TGCGCCAGCAGCCAAGAAGACGGAGGCCCTTATGGCTACACCTTC. It encodes CASSQEDGGPYGYTF.

The chain recombines TRBV24-1 with TRBJ1-4; 7 bases are shared with TRBD1. CDR1 is KGHDR and CDR2 is SFDVKD in the germline V gene. The ends lost 3 bases at V and 8 bases at J; junction bases unmatched: 11. The CDR3 spans 16 residues. CDR3 DNA sequence: TGTGCCACCAGTGATACCAGGGGGGGAGATCGCGAAAAACTGTTTTTT. This encodes CATSDTRGGDREKLFF.

This clonotype has more than one count but fewer than ten. The chain joins TRBV7-9 to TRBJ1-1; 10 nucleotides align to TRBD1. V shed 1 base, J shed 1 base, and the junction held 3 bases outside the gene matches. The CDR3 is 16 residues long. Per germline, CDR1 SEHNR and CDR2 FQNEAQ (reference sequence). CDR3 protein: CASSLDGTGENTEAFF. In DNA, the CDR3 is TGTGCCAGCAGCTTAGACGGGACAGGGGAGAACACTGAAGCTTTCTTT. Together with reference TRBV7-9 and TRBJ1-1, the CDR3 gives the full variable domain: DTGVSQNPRHKITKRGQNVTFRCDPISEHNRLYWYRQTLGQGPEFLTYFQNEAQLEKSRLLSDRFSAERPKGSFSTLEIQRTEQGDSAMYLCASSLDGTGENTEAFFGQGTRLTVV.